The sequence of this T cell receptor (beta chain) was determined in a study of blood T cells in healthy people across ages. Study findings and constraints: Naive T cell percentage and TCR beta diversity correlated strongly. Older age coincided with a roughly linear decline in TCR beta diversity per million T cells.

A J-beta primer mix and a sample-barcoded 5' primer were used in a second PCR of roughly 7 to 12 cycles. TCRdb independently ran MiXCR on the 5' RACE reads; one entry per CDR3 protein. The sample comprises roughly 700,000 distinct CDR3 sequences, roughly 49% of which are singletons, and 25% to 35% rests with the top ten. Aged about 6 to 95, donors were systemically healthy Caucasians from Russia. Each donor had approximately 10 milliliters of peripheral blood drawn. In the case of this clonotype: Antigen: not known.

The CDR3 spans 15 residues. V shed 2 bases, J shed 10 bases, and the junction held 8 bases outside the gene matches. Germline CDR1 reads SGHTA; CDR2 reads FQGNSA. The TCR was taken from a woman between 55 and 75 years old in good health. The sequencing sample was made of blood. The chain has TRBV7-2 and TRBJ1-6; 7 positions agree with TRBD1. The CDR3 protein is CASSLKGRGDSPLHF. CDR3 bases: TGTGCCAGCAGCTTAAAAGGCAGGGGGGACTCACCCCTCCACTTT.